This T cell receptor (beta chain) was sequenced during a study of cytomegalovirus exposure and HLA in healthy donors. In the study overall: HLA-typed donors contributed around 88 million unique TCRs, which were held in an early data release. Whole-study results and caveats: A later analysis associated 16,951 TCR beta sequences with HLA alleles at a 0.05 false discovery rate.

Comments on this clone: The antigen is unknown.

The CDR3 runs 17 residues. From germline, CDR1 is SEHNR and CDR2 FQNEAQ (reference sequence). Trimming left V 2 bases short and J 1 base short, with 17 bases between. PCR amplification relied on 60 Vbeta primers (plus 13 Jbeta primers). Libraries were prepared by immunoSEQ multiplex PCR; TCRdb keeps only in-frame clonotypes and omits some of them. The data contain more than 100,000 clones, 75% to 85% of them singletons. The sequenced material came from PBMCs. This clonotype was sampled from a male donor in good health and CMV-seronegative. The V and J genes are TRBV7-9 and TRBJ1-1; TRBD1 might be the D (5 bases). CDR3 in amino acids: CASSLSQALTPNTEAFF. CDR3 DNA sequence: TGTGCCAGCAGCTTATCACAGGCCCTCACCCCGAACACTGAAGCTTTCTTT.